The source of this T cell receptor (beta chain) is a study of T cells in Graves' hyperthyroidism and ophthalmopathy (dated by TCRdb to between 2019 and 2020). Regarding the study in general: Peripheral blood was sampled at the time of initial diagnosis, prior to any treatment. A discovery cohort of approximately 100 patients, about 44 with Graves' ophthalmopathy and approximately 55 with stable Graves' hyperthyroidism, was used to find distinguishing TCR V-J signatures. Prospective prediction of ophthalmopathy was tested in an independent validation cohort of 18 hyperthyroidism patients and 17 patients who later progressed to ophthalmopathy. The 95 to 100 discovery patients were randomly divided into training and test sets at a 7:3 ratio. Thyroid tissue and blood T-cell repertoires from roughly six Graves' hyperthyroidism patients were also compared in the study. After sampling, hyperthyroidism patients received methimazole starting at 30 mg daily, and ophthalmopathy patients received high-dose intravenous methylprednisolone. TCR Vbeta CDR3 sequencing of 135 peripheral blood samples (roughly 43 ophthalmopathy, under 80 hyperthyroidism and approximately 17 progressor patients) is reported in the paper.

The TCR beta CDR3 regions were amplified from the RNA transcripts. The first round of RT-PCR for the TCR CDR3 was performed with the HTBI primer set and the Qiagen OneStep RT-PCR kit. Libraries were constructed in a second round of multiplex PCR, after which size selection and purification were performed. Paired-end sequencing of the libraries was performed with 100 bp reads on an Illumina HiSeq2000. Per the authors' processing: Raw data were processed with SOAPnuke, discarding reads with adapters, uncalled bases, mean Phred below 15, or no exact constant-primer or identifier match. COPE v1.2.5 was used to merge high-quality paired reads, and clonotypes were defined as unique nucleotide sequences. Clonotypes were aligned to IMGT TRBV, TRBD and TRBJ reference segments using MiTCR v1.1. Analysis was restricted to V-J combinations with a frequency above 0.0001, which covered 98% to 99.2% of repertoires. A TCS score was defined as the ratio of F50 (clonal expansion) to E x V (chaos), with BLOSUM62-based TCRdist applied between CDR3 peptides within each V-J. Welch's t-statistics and random forest reduced just over 500 V-J features to under 15, which were used in a naive Bayes classifier (R e1071). The raw public reads went through TCRdb reprocessing: fastp at Q25, MiXCR clone calling, in-frame beta chains kept. Rows are combined by CDR3 protein, so each entry shows the most common genes and DNA. TCRdb's processing, not the study's, gives the V and J calls here. Here the sample has approximately 400,000 distinct CDR3 sequences; approximately 15% occur a single time. Of the sample, about 10% is held by the ten largest clones.

This clonotype was detected many times. Its binding antigen is unknown. It has no much larger one-base neighbor in the sample; base qualities were not kept. Study-wide conclusions, independent of this receptor: In validation, progression to ophthalmopathy was predicted by the model with roughly 71% sensitivity and under 85% specificity, a median of around 6.5 months before onset. Most expanded thyroid clonotypes (frequency above 0.001) were also detected in blood, suggesting blood repertoires may reflect thyroid immune responses. A 13 V-J signature model separated ophthalmopathy from stable hyperthyroidism, with around 91% sensitivity and 81% to 83% specificity in cross-validation and 80%/75% in testing. Sample size was not statistically predetermined, and blinding of investigators to group allocation was not performed.

Stable Graves' hyperthyroidism was defined as the absence of progression to ophthalmopathy over 18 months of follow-up. The hyperthyroidism patients were between 18 and 65 years old and newly diagnosed, with a disease duration of less than 2 months. Patients with uncontrolled infections, other autoimmune diseases, pregnancy or lactation were excluded. Diagnoses were based on clinical symptoms, serum thyroxine and TRAb, thyroid ultrasound and orbital computed tomography. PBMCs were separated from under 11 ml of fresh peripheral blood using Ficoll-Paque density gradient centrifugation. Trizol reagent was used to extract total RNA, and RNA quality was then checked on an Agilent 2100 Bioanalyzer. The CDR3 contains 15 residues, cysteine and phenylalanine counted. Of all the DNA, just the CDR3 is kept, 45 bases in frame from base 1. Via the germline V gene, CDR1 is MDHEN and CDR2 SYDVKM. Trimming leaves V shorter by 6 bases and J shorter by 2 bases, with the junction holding 9 bases beyond the gene matches.

The sequence came from a woman aged 60-75 years with Graves' hyperthyroidism. Sequencing was performed on blood. The sequence is built from TRBV28 and TRBJ2-7; TRBD1 matches 8 bases in the middle. The CDR3 protein sequence reads: CASRSLRGRAYEQYF. The nucleotide sequence reads as follows: TGTGCCAGCAGGTCCCTCAGGGGGCGCGCCTACGAGCAGTACTTC. The reference TRBV28 and TRBJ2-7 proteins fill in what lies around the CDR3, so the full variable domain reads DVKVTQSSRYLVKRTGEKVFLECVQDMDHENMFWYRQDPGLGLRLIYFSYDVKMKEKGDIPEGYSVSREKKERFSLILESASTNQTSMYLCASRSLRGRAYEQYFGPGTRLTVT.